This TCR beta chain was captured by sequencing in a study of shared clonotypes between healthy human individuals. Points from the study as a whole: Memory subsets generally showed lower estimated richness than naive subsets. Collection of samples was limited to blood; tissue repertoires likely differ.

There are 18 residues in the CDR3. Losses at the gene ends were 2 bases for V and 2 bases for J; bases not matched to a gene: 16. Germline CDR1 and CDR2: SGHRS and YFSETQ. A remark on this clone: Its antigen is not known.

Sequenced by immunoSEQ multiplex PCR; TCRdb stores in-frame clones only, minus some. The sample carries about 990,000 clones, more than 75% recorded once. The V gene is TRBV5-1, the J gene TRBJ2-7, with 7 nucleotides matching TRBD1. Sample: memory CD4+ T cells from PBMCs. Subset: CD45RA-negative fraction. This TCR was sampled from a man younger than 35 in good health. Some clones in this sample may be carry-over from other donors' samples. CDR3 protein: CASSFMRIQTGITYEQYF. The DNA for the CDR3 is TGCGCCAGCAGCTTCATGCGGATCCAGACAGGGATTACCTACGAGCAGTACTTC.